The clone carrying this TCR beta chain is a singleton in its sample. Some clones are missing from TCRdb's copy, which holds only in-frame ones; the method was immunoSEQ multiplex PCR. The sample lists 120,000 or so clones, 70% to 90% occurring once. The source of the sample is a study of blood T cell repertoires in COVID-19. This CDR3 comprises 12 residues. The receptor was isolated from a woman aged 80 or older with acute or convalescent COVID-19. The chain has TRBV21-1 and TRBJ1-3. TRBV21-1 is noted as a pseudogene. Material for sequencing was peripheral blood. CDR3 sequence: CASHRSGNTIYF. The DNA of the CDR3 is TGTGCCAGCCACCGGTCTGGAAACACCATATATTTT.